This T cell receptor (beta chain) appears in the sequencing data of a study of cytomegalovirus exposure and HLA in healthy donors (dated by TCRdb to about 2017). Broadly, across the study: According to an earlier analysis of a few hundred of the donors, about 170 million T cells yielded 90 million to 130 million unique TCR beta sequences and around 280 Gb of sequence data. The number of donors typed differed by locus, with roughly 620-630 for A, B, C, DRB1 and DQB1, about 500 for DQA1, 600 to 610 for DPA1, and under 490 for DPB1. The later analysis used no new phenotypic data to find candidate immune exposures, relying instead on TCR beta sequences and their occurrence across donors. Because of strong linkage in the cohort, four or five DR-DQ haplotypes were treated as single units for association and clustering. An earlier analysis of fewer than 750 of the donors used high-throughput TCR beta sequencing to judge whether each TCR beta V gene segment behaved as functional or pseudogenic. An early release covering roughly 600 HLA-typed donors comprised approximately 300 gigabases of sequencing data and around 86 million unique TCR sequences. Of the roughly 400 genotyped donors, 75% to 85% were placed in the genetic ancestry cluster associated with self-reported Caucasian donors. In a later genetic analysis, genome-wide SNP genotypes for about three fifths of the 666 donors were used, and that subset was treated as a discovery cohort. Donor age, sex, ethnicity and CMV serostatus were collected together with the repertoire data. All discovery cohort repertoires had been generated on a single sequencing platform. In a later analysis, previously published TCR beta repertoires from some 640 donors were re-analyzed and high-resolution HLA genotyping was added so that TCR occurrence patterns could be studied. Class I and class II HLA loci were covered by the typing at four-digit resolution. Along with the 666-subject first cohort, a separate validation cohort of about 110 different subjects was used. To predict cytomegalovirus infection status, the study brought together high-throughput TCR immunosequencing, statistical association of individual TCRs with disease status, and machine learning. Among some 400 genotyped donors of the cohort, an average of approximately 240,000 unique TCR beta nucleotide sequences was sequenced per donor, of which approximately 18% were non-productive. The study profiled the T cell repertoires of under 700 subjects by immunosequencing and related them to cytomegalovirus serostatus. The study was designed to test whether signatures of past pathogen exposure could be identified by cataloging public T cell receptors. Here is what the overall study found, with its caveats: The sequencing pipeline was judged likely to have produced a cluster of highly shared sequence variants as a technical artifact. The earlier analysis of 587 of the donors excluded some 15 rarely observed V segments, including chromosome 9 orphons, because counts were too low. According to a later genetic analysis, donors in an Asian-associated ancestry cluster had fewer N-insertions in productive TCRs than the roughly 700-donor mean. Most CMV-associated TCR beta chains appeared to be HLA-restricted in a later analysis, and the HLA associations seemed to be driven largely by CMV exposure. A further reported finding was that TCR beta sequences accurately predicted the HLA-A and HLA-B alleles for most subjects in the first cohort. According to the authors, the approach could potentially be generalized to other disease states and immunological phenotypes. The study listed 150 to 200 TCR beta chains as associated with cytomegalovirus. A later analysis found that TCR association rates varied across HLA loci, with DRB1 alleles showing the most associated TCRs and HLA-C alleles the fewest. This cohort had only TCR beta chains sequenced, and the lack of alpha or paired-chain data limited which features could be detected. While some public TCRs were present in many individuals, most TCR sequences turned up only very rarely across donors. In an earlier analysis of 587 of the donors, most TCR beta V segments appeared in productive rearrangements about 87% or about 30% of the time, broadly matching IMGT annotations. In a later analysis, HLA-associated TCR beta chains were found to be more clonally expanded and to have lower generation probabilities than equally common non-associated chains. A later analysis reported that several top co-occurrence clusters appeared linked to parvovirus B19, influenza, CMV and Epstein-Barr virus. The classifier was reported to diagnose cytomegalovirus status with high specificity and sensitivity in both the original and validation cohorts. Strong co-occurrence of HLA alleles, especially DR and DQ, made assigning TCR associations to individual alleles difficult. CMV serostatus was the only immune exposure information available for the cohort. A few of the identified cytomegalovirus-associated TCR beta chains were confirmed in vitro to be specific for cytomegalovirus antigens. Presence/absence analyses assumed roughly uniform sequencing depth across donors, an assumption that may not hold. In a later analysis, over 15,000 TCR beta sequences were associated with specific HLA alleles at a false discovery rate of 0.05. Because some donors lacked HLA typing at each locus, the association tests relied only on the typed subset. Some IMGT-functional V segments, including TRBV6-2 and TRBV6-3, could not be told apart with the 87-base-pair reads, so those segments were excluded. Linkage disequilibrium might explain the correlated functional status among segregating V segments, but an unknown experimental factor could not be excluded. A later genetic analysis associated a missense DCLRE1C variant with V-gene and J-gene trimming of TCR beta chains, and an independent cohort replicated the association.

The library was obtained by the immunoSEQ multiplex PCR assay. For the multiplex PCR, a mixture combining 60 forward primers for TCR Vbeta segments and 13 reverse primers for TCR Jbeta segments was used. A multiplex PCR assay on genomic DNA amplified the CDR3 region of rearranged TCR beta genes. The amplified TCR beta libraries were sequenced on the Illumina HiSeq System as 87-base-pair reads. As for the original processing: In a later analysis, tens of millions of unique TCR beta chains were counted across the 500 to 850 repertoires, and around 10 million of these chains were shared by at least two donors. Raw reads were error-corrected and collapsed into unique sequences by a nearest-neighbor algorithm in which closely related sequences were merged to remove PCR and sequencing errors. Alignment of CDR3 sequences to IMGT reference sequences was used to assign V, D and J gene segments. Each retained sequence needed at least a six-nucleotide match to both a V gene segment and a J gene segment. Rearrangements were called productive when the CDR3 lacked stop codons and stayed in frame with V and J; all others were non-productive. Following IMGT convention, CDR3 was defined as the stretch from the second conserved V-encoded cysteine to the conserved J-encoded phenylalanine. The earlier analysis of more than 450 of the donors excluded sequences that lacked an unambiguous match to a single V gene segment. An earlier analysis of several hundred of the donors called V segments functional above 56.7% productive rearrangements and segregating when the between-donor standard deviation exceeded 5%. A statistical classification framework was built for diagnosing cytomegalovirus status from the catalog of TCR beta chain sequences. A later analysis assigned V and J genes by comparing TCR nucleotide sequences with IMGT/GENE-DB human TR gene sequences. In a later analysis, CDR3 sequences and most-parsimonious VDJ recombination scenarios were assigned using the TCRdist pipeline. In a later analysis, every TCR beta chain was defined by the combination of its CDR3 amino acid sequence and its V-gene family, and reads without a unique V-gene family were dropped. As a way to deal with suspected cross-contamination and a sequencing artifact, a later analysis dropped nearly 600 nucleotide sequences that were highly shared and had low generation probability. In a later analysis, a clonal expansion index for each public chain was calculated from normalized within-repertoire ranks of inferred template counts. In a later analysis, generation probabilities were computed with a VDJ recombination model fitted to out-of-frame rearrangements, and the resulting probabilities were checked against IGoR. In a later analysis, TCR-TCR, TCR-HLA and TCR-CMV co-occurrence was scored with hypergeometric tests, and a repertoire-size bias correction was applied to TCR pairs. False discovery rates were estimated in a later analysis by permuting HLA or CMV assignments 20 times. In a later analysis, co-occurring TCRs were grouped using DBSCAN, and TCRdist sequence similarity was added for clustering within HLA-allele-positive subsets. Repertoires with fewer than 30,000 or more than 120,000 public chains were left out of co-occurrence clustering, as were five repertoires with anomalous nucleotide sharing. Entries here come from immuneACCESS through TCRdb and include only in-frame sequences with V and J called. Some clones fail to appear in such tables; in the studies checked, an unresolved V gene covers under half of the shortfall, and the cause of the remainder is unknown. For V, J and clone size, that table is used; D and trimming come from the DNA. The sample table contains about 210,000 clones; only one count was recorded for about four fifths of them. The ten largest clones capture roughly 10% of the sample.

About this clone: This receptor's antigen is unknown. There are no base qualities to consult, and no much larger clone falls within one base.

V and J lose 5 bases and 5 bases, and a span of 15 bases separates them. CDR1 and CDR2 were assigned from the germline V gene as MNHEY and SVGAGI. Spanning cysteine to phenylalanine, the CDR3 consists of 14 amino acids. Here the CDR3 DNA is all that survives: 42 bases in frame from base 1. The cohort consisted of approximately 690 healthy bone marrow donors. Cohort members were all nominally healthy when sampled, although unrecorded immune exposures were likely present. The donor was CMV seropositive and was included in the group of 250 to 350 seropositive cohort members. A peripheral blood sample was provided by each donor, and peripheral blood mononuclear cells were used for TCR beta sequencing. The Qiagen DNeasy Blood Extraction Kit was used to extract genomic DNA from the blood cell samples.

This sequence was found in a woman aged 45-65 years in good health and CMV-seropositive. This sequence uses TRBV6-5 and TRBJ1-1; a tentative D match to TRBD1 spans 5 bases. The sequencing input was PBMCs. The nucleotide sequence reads TGTGCCAGCAGTCGGGAGCTCGGGGGGACTGAAGCTTTCTTT. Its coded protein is CASSRELGGTEAFF.